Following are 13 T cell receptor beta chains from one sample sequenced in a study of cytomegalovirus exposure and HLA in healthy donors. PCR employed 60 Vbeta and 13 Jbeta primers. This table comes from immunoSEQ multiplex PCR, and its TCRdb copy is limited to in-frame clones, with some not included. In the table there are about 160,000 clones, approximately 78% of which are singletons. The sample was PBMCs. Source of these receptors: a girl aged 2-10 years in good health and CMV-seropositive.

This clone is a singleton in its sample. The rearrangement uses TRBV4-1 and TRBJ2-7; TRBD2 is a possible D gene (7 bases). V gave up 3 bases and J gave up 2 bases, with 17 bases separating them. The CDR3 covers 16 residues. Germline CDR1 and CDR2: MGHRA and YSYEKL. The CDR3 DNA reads TGCGCCAGCAGCCAGTACCCACCCGGGGGGCCCTACGAGCAGTACTTC. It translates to CASSQYPPGGPYEQYF.

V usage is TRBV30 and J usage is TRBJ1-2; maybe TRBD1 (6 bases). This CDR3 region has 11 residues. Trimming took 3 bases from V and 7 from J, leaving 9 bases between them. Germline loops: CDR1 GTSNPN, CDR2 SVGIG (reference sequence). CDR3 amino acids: CAWRGGLGYTF. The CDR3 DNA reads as TGTGCCTGGAGGGGGGGGCTTGGCTACACCTTC.

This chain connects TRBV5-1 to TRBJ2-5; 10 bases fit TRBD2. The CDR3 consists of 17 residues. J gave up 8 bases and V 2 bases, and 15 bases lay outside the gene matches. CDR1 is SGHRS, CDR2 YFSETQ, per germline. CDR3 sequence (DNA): TGCGCCAGCAGCTTCCCACAGTGGAAAGCGGGAGGGATCACCCAGTACTTC. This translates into CASSFPQWKAGGITQYF.

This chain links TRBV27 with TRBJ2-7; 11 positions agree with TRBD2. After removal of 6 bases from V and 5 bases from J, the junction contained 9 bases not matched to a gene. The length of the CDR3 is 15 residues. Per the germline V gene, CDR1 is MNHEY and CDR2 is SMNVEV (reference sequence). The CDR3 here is CASRSSGRGGDEQYF. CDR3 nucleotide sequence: TGTGCCAGCAGAAGTAGCGGGAGGGGGGGCGACGAGCAGTACTTC.

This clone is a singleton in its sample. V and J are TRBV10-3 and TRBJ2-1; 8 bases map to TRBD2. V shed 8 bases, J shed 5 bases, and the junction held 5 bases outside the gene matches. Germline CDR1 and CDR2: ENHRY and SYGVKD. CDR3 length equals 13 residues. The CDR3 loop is CAIGAGVDNEQFF. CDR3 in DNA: TGTGCCATCGGAGCGGGAGTTGACAATGAGCAGTTCTTC.

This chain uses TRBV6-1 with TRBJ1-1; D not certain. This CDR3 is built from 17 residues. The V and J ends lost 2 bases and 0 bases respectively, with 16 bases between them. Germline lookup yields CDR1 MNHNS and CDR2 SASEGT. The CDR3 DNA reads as TGTGCCAGCAGTGAAAAGAGGGTCGGACTCGTGAACACTGAAGCTTTCTTT. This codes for CASSEKRVGLVNTEAFF.

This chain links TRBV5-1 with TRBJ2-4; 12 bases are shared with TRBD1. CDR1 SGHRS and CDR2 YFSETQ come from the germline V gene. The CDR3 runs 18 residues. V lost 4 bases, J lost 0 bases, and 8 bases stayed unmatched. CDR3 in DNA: TGCGCCAGCAGCCCCGCCGGGACAGGGGGCATAGCCAAAAACATTCAGTACTTC. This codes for CASSPAGTGGIAKNIQYF.

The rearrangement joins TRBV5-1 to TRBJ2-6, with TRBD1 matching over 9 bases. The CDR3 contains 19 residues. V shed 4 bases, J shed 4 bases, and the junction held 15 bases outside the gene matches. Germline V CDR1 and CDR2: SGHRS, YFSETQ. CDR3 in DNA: TGCGCCAGCAGCCTTCAGACAGGGGGTCTGACTTACGGGGCCAACGTCCTGACTTTC. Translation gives CASSLQTGGLTYGANVLTF. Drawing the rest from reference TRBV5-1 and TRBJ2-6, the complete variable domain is KAGVTQTPRYLIKTRGQQVTLSCSPISGHRSVSWYQQTPGQGLQFLFEYFSETQRNKGNFPGRFSGRQFSNSRSEMNVSTLELGDSALYLCASSLQTGGLTYGANVLTFGAGSRLTVL.

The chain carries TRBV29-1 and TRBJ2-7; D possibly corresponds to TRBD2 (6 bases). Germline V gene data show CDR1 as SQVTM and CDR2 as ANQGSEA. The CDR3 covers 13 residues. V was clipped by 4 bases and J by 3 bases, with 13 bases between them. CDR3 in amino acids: CSVVWRRDYEQYF. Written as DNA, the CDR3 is TGCAGCGTTGTCTGGAGGAGGGACTACGAGCAGTACTTC.

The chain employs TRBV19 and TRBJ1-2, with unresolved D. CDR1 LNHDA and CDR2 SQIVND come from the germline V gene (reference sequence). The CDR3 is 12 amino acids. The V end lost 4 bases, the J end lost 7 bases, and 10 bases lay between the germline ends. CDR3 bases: TGTGCCAGTAGTAATCCGACAAGTGGCTACACCTTC. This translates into CASSNPTSGYTF.

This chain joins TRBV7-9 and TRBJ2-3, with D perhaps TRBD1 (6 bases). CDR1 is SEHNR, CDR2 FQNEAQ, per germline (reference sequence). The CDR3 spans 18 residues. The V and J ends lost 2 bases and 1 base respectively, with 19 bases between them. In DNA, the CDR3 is TGTGCCAGCAGCTTAAGTGAGATGGGCAGGGGACGCACAGATACGCAGTATTTT. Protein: CASSLSEMGRGRTDTQYF.

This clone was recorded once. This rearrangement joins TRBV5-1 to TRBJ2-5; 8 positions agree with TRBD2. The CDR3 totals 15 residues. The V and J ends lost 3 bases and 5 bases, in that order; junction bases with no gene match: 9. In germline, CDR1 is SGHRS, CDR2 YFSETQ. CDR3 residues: CASSSRTSLRETQYF. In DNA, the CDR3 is TGCGCCAGCAGCTCCCGGACTAGCCTAAGGGAGACCCAGTACTTC.

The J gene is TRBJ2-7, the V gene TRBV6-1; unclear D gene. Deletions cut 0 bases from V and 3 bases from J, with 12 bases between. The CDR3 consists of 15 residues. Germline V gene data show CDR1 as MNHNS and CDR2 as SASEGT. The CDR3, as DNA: TGTGCCAGCAGTGAAGCGCCACAGCCCTACTACGAGCAGTACTTC. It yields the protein CASSEAPQPYYEQYF.